Shown below are 8 T cell receptor beta chains from a single sample sequenced in a study of cytomegalovirus exposure and HLA in healthy donors. Use of 60 Vbeta and 13 Jbeta primers characterized the PCR. Data came from immunoSEQ multiplex PCR; TCRdb stores just in-frame clones and leaves some out. The sample lists approximately 140,000 clones; 50% to 75% were seen once. Sequencing was done on a sample of PBMCs. Receptors originate from a woman aged 55-69 years in good health and CMV-seropositive.

This sequence joins TRBV2 and TRBJ2-3, with 12 positions matching TRBD2. Germline CDR1 and CDR2: SNHLY and FYNNEI. The CDR3 has 17 amino acids. The J segment lost 1 base and the V segment lost 5 bases, leaving 7 bases of the junction unmatched. The CDR3 nucleotides read TGTGCCAGCAGTACTGCGCGGACTAGCGGGGGCACAGATACGCAGTATTTT. This gives the protein CASSTARTSGGTDTQYF. Filled out from reference TRBV2 and TRBJ2-3, the complete variable domain reads EPEVTQTPSHQVTQMGQEVILRCVPISNHLYFYWYRQILGQKVEFLVSFYNNEISEKSEIFDDQFSVERPDGSNFTLKIRSTKLEDSAMYFCASSTARTSGGTDTQYFGPGTRLTVL.

This clone was observed once. The J gene is TRBJ1-2, the V gene TRBV20-1; 7 bases are a match to TRBD1. The CDR3 covers 11 residues. In germline, CDR1 is DFQATT, CDR2 SNEGSKA (reference sequence). V lost 5 bases to trimming and J lost 4 bases; unmatched junction nucleotides: 1. The CDR3 reads CSAWTGYGYTF. The CDR3 nucleotides read TGCAGTGCTTGGACAGGCTATGGCTACACCTTC.

The rearrangement joins TRBV16 to TRBJ1-1; 9 nucleotides agree with TRBD1. Unmatched junction bases numbered 13, after V lost 6 bases and J lost 5 bases. Germline values: CDR1 KGHSY, CDR2 FQNENV. The CDR3 length is 16 residues. The CDR3 sequence: CASSSDRGGLGTEAFF. CDR3 coding DNA: TGTGCCAGCAGTTCGGACAGGGGTGGTTTAGGGACTGAAGCTTTCTTT.

The chain uses TRBV5-1 and TRBJ2-3; weak D call: TRBD2 (6 bases). CDR3 length equals 16 residues. V lost 4 bases and J 2 bases, leaving 17 bases between the germline ends. Germline loops: CDR1 SGHRS, CDR2 YFSETQ. The CDR3 region is CASSVARRGYTDTQYF. The CDR3 DNA sequence: TGCGCCAGCAGCGTAGCACGGCGGGGCTACACAGATACGCAGTATTTT. The complete variable domain, with remaining parts taken from reference TRBV5-1 and TRBJ2-3, reads KAGVTQTPRYLIKTRGQQVTLSCSPISGHRSVSWYQQTPGQGLQFLFEYFSETQRNKGNFPGRFSGRQFSNSRSEMNVSTLELGDSALYLCASSVARRGYTDTQYFGPGTRLTVL.

The chain has TRBV6-1 and TRBJ2-7; a weak D match, TRBD1 (5 bases). The CDR3 is made up of 13 amino acids. Per germline, CDR1 MNHNS and CDR2 SASEGT. The V end was cut by 2 bases, the J end by 8 bases, with 13 bases between. DNA of the CDR3: TGTGCCAGCAGTGAATCCTATCGACAGAAGCAGTACTTC. Protein sequence: CASSESYRQKQYF.

The rearrangement uses TRBV6-5 and TRBJ2-2; TRBD2 aligns across 7 bases. CDR1 is MNHEY, CDR2 SVGAGI, per germline. With 9 bases clipped from V and 7 bases from J, the junction kept 11 bases outside the gene matches. CDR3 size: 14 residues. CDR3 sequence (DNA): TGTGCCAGTGGAAGGGCGGGAGACGACGGGGAGCTGTTTTTT. It codes for CASGRAGDDGELFF.

The chain carries TRBV28 and TRBJ1-1; perhaps TRBD1 as D (6 bases). The germline V gene encodes CDR1 MDHEN and CDR2 SYDVKM. Trimming removed 5 bases from V and 1 base from J, with 11 bases in between. This CDR3 comprises 14 residues. In DNA form, the CDR3 reads TGTGCCAGCAGTACAACAGGGCGGAACACTGAAGCTTTCTTT. Its translation is CASSTTGRNTEAFF.

This chain connects TRBV9 to TRBJ2-1; D uncertain. V lost 0 bases, J lost 7 bases, and 8 bases lay in between. Germline V gene data show CDR1 as SGDLS and CDR2 as YYNGEE. The CDR3 loop spans 13 amino acids. The CDR3 coding sequence is TGTGCCAGCAGCGTAGTTGCCGGGAATGAGCAGTTCTTC. Its translation is CASSVVAGNEQFF.